The clone carrying this T cell receptor beta chain appeared many times. Its antigen is not identified. The CDR3 is made up of 14 amino acids. Germline values: CDR1 MNHNY, CDR2 SVGAGI (reference sequence). The V gene lost 3 bases and the J gene lost 10 bases, with 13 bases spanning the gap. This sample was included in a study of early T cells in non-severe SARS-CoV-2 infection. Across the study: The sequenced material was bulk RNA from unsorted whole blood, and its chains were unpaired.

Study-level findings and limits: The study's VDJdb matching favored anti-spike CD8 responses and missed private and CD4 specificities.

Individual cDNA molecules received unique molecular identifiers. TCRdb fed the 5' RACE reads into MiXCR, producing one record per CDR3 protein. Of more than 65,000 distinct CDR3 sequences in the sample, approximately 12% were seen once. Sequencing was carried out using whole blood. The origin of this receptor is an adult who was a healthcare worker with PCR-confirmed SARS-CoV-2 infection or an uninfected control (not recorded which). The J gene is TRBJ1-6, the V gene TRBV6-6; D call uncertain. CDR3 protein: CASSYGQAGSPLHF. The CDR3 DNA sequence: TGTGCCAGCAGTTATGGTCAGGCAGGCTCACCCCTCCACTTT.